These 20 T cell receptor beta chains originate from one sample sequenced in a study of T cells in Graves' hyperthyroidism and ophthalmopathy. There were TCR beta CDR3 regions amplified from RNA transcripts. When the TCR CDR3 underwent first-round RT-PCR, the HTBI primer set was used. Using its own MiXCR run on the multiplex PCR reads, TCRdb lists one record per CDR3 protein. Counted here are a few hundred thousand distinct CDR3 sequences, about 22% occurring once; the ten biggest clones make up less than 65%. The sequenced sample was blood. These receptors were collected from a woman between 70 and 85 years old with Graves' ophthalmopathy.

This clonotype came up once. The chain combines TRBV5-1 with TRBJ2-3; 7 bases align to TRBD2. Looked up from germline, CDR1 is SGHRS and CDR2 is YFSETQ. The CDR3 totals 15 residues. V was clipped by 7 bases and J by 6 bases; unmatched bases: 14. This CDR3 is CASRSEAGAWDTQYF. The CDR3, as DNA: TGCGCCAGCCGGAGCGAGGCGGGAGCGTGGGATACGCAGTATTTT. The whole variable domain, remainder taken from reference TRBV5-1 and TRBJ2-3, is KAGVTQTPRYLIKTRGQQVTLSCSPISGHRSVSWYQQTPGQGLQFLFEYFSETQRNKGNFPGRFSGRQFSNSRSEMNVSTLELGDSALYLCASRSEAGAWDTQYFGPGTRLTVL.

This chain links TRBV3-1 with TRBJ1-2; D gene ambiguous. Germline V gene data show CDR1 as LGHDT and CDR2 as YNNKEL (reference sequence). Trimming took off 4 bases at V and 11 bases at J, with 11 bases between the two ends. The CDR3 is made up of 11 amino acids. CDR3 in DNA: TGTGCCAGCAGCCTCGGCCAGCGATACACCTTC. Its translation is CASSLGQRYTF.

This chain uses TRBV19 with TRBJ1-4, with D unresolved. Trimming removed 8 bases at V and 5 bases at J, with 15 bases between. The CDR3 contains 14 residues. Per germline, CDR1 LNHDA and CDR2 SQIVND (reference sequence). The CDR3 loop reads CASRKSPGNEKLFF. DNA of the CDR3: TGTGCCAGTCGGAAGTCACCGGGGAATGAAAAACTGTTTTTT.

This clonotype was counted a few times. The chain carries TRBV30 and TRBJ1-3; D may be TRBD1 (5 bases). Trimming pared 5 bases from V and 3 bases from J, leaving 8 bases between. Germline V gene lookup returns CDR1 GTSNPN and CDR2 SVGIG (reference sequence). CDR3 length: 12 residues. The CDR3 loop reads CAWGTLGNTIYF. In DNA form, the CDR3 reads TGTGCCTGGGGGACTCTTGGAAACACCATATATTTT.

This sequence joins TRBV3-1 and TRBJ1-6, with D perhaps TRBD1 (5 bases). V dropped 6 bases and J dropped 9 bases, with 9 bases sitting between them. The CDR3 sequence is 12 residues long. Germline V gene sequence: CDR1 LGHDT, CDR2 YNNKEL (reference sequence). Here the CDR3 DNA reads TGTGCCAGCAGACAGGCGGGTTCACCCCTCCACTTT. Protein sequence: CASRQAGSPLHF.

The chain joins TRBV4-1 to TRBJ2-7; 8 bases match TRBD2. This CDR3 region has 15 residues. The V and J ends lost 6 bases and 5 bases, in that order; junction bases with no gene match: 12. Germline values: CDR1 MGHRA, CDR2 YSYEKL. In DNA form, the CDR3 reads TGCGCCAGCAGATGGAAACTAGCGGAATCCCACGAGCAGTACTTC. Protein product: CASRWKLAESHEQYF.

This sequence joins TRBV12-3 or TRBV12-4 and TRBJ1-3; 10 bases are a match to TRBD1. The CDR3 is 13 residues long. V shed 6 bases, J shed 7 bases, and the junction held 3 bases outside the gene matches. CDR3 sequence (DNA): TGTGCCAGCAGGGGACAGGGGAGGAACACCATATATTTT. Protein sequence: CASRGQGRNTIYF.

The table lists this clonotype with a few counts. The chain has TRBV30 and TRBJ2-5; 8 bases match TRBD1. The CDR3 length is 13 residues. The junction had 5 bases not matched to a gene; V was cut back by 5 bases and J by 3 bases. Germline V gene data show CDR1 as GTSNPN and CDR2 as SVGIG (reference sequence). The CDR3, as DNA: TGTGCCTGGGCGAGACAGGGGAAAGAGACCCAGTACTTC. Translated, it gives CAWARQGKETQYF.

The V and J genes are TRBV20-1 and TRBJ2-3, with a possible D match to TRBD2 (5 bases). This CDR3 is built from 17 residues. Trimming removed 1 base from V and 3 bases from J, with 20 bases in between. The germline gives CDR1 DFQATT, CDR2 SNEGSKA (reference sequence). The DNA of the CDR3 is TGCAGTGCTAGAGGAATATGGAGGCAGGCAAAAACAGATACGCAGTATTTT. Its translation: CSARGIWRQAKTDTQYF.

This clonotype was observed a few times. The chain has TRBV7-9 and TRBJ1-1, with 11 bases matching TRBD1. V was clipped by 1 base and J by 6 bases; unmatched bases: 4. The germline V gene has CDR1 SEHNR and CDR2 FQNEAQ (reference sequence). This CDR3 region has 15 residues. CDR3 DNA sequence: TGTGCCAGCAGCTTAGTCGGACAGGGGGCTTCTGAAGCTTTCTTT. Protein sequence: CASSLVGQGASEAFF.

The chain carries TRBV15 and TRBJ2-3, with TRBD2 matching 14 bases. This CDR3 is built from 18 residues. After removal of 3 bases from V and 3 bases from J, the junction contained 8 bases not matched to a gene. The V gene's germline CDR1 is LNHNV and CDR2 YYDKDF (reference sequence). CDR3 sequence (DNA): TGTGCCACCAGCAGGTCCCGACTAGCGGGAGGGCGAACAGATACGCAGTATTTT. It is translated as CATSRSRLAGGRTDTQYF.

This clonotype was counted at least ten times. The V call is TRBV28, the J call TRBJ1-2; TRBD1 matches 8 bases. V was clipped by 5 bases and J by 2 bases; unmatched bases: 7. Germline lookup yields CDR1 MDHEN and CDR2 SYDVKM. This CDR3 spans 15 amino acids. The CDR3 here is CASSPGGQDNYGYTF. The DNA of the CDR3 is TGTGCCAGCAGTCCAGGGGGACAGGACAACTATGGCTACACCTTC.

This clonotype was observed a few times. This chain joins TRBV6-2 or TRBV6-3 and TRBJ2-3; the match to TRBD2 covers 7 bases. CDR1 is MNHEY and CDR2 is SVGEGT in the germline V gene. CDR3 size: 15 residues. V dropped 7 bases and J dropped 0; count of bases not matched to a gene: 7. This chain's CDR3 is CASTPTSSSTDTQYF. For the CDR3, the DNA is TGTGCCAGCACCCCGACTAGCAGTAGCACAGATACGCAGTATTTT.

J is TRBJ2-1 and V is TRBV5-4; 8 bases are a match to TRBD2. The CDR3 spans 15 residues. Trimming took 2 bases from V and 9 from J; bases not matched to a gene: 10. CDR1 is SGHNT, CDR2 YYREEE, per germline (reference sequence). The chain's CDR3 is CASSLMREARGEQFF. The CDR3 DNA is TGTGCCAGCAGCTTAATGCGGGAGGCCCGGGGTGAGCAGTTCTTC.

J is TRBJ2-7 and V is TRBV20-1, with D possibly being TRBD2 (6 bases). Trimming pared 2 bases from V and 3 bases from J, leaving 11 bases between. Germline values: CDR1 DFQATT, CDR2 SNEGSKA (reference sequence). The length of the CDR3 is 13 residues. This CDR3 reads CSARRGSVYEQYF. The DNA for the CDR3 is TGCAGTGCTAGACGGGGGAGCGTCTACGAGCAGTACTTC.

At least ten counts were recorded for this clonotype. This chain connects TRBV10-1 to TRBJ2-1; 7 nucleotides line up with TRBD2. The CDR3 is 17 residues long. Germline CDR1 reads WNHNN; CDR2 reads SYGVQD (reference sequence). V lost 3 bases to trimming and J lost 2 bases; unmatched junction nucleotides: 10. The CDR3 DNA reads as TGCGCCAGCAGTGACCCCGTAGCGGGTGGGACCTACAATGAGCAGTTCTTC. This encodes CASSDPVAGGTYNEQFF.

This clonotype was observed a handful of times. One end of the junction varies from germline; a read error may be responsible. CDR3: CAGRETTGELFF. CDR3 nucleotides: TGTGCCGGCAGGGAAACAACCGGGGAGCTGTTTTTT. The chain couples TRBV12-3 or TRBV12-4 to TRBJ2-2; D possibly corresponds to TRBD1 (5 bases). This CDR3 is built from 12 residues.

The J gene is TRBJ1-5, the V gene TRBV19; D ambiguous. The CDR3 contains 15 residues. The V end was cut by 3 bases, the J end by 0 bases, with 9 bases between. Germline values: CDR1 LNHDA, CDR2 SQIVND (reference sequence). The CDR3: CASSMQQSSNQPQHF. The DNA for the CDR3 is TGTGCCAGTAGTATGCAACAGAGTAGCAATCAGCCCCAGCATTTT.

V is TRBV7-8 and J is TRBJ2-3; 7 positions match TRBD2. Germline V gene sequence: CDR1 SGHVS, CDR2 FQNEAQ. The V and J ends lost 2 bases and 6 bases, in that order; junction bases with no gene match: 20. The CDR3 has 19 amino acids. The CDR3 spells CASSLNPRDLIGGMDTQYF. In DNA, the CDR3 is TGTGCCAGCAGCTTAAATCCGCGGGATTTAATCGGGGGGATGGATACGCAGTATTTT.

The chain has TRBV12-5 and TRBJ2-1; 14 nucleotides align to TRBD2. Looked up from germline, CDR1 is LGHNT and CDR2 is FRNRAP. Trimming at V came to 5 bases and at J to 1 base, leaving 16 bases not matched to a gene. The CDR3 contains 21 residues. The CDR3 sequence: CASGPHLGLAGAKGSYNEQFF. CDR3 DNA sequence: TGTGCTAGTGGTCCTCACTTGGGACTAGCGGGAGCTAAGGGGTCCTACAATGAGCAGTTCTTC. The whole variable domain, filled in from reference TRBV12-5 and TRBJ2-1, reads DARVTQTPRHKVTEMGQEVTMRCQPILGHNTVFWYRQTMMQGLELLAYFRNRAPLDDSGMPKDRFSAEMPDATLATLKIQPSEPRDSAVYFCASGPHLGLAGAKGSYNEQFFGPGTRLTVL.